This T cell receptor beta chain was captured by sequencing in a study of blood T cell repertoires in COVID-19. Turning to the study itself: The samples span acute and convalescent COVID-19 from the United States, Italy and Spain. T cells, B-cell-depleted T cells, or PBMCs supplied cDNA or gDNA.

Original processing notes: Cell counts per sample came from amplifying reference gene primers. Profiling relied on immunoSEQ multiplex PCR, and the TCRdb table lists in-frame clones only, not all of them. That table supplies the V and J calls and clone size; D and trimming were determined from the DNA. This sample has 220,000 or so clones; approximately 86% occur once, and the top ten carry 3% to 4.5%. Germline assignment: CDR1 SGHVS and CDR2 FQNEAQ. The CDR3 runs to 14 residues. The J segment lost 4 bases and the V segment lost 4 bases, leaving 5 bases of the junction unmatched. Sequencing was carried out using peripheral blood. The chain joins TRBV7-8 to TRBJ2-7, with 9 positions matching TRBD1. The sequence came from a woman over 75 with acute or convalescent COVID-19. The CDR3 sequence: CASSYSGTGYEQYF. The CDR3, as DNA: TGTGCCAGCAGCTATTCCGGGACAGGGTACGAGCAGTACTTC.